Listed below are T cell receptor beta chains from one sample, sequenced in a study of technical replicates of blood from a few donors. Only in-frame clones appear in the TCRdb table, and some are missing; sequencing was by immunoSEQ multiplex PCR. The data contain about 75,000 clones, approximately 97% of them singletons. Sequenced input: T cells isolated from PBMCs. The receptor source for this set is a human donor in good health. CDR3s leave out the opening cysteine and the closing phenylalanine or tryptophan. A D gene is named only where the DNA matches it firmly.

d_call	v_call	cdr3_aa
TRBD2	TRBV4-2	ASSLGRGAGGAKNIQY
TRBD2	TRBV2	ASSGTSGSSYEQY
.	TRBV6-5	ASSYSASSNQPQH
.	TRBV5-1	ASSLASNYGYT
.	TRBV7-6	ASSFGTHIYNEQF
TRBD1	TRBV5-1	ASSYRTGQGKNEQY
TRBD1	TRBV6-1	ASSEQGAGNEQF
.	TRBV4-2	ASSQSAGANEKLF
.	TRBV7-9	ASSPTERTYNEQF
.	TRBV10-2	ASSRLEQETQY
TRBD1	TRBV30	AWSPGRGVDGYT
.	TRBV2	ATGKAGNEKLF
TRBD1	TRBV6-1	ASSESRGDSKIGSYEQY
.	TRBV15	ATSRDHGSGETQY
TRBD1	TRBV12-5	ASGTGNQPQH
.	TRBV9	ASSVAGISGANVLT
TRBD1	TRBV28	ASSFSGQGFAGELF
.	TRBV6-6	ASSYGGLDRETQY
.	TRBV5-6	ASSFSVTSPLYEQY
.	TRBV9	ASSLGGMNTEAF
.	TRBV6-5	ASSFSANEQF
TRBD2	TRBV29-1	SVGAGEGNEQF
.	TRBV4-1	ASSRKSSDLTQY
.	TRBV29-1	SVTAANTGELF
.	TRBV9	ASSVGAGETGNTIY
TRBD1	TRBV11-2	ASSLRTGGETQY
.	TRBV20-1	STQGYEQY
TRBD1	TRBV2	ASREGTGDYVSGYT
.	TRBV5-4	ASSLISPEAEAF
.	TRBV13	ASSRSGGPNYGYT
.	TRBV4-2	ASRNPTPNYGYT
.	TRBV27	ASSFSLRGAKNIQY
.	TRBV12-2	ASRPRMLEALIYEQY
.	TRBV6-1	ASSEASGIPNSPLH
.	TRBV28	ASFGAVDYEQY
.	TRBV2	ASRRSYIQY
TRBD2	TRBV5-5	ASSRREGTYEQY
.	TRBV6-5	ASSRRQEHEQY
TRBD1	TRBV5-1	ASSLTQDGTGVNEQY
.	TRBV5-1	ASASGQGGNNEQF